The clone carrying this T cell receptor (beta chain) was counted a few times. The antigen is unknown. The source of the sample is a study of breast tumors, draining lymph nodes, adjacent tissues. Whole-study results and caveats: That most tumor T cells come from lymph nodes remained unproven. Luminal-like breast cancer showed significantly greater tumor-nontumor repertoire similarity than basal-like breast cancer did. Data fit most tumor T cells coming from lymph node, expanding in tumor. Tumor TCR diversity was below lymph nodes but above nontumor tissue.

Axillary draining lymph nodes of breast cancer patients supplied the node samples. Via MiXCR, TCRdb re-called the multiplex PCR reads, giving one row per CDR3 protein. The sample holds a few hundred thousand distinct CDR3 sequences, nearly 35% seen once. Trimming left V 1 base short and J 4 bases short, with 5 bases between. CDR1 is DFQATT, CDR2 SNEGSKA, per germline (reference sequence). The CDR3 sequence is 12 residues long. This clonotype was sampled from a female donor with breast cancer. Some clones in this sample may be carry-over from other donors' samples. V usage is TRBV20-1 and J usage is TRBJ2-4; D is uncertain. The sequencing input was axillary lymph node tissue. The CDR3 loop reads CSARGLKNIQYF. CDR3 nucleotide sequence: TGCAGTGCTAGAGGCTTAAAAAACATTCAGTACTTC.